This T cell receptor beta chain was recorded in a study of T cells in tuberculosis. This CDR3 is built from 10 residues. Method: immunoSEQ multiplex PCR; TCRdb's copy keeps in-frame clones and lacks some. The table shows 31,000 or so clones, with roughly 83% occurring only once. Stated time point: new active TB diagnosis, blood taken before or within 7 days of starting treatment. The sequence was obtained from an adult with tuberculosis. This chain links TRBV21-1 with TRBJ1-6. TRBV21-1 is a known pseudogene. Sequencing was performed on PBMCs, taken at tuberculosis diagnosis. CDR3: CATSNSPLHF. The CDR3, as DNA: TGTGCCACCTCTAATTCACCCCTCCACTTT.